A single sample is the source of the 8 T cell receptor beta chains below, sequenced in a study of CD8 T cells in ankylosing spondylitis. MiXCR, run by TCRdb on the 5' RACE reads, gives a single entry per CDR3 protein. Of roughly 35,000 distinct CDR3 sequences listed, 9.5% to 12% are singletons. The sample was synovial fluid, either unsorted or a sorted T cell fraction (not recorded which). The source of these receptors is a male donor with ankylosing spondylitis.

The sample holds many counts of this clonotype. This rearrangement joins TRBV10-1 to TRBJ2-2; tentative D call: TRBD1 (5 bases). Germline assignment: CDR1 WNHNN and CDR2 SYGVQD (reference sequence). This CDR3 spans 14 amino acids. V lost 4 bases and J lost 1, with 7 bases in between. DNA of the CDR3: TGCGCCAGCAGTGTCCAGGGGAACACCGGGGAGCTGTTTTTT. Amino acids: CASSVQGNTGELFF.

The chain has TRBV28 and TRBJ1-1; D possibly corresponds to TRBD1 (5 bases). Germline CDR1 MDHEN, CDR2 SYDVKM. This CDR3 has 15 amino acids. V lost 3 bases and J 6 bases, leaving 17 bases between the germline ends. The CDR3 DNA sequence: TGTGCCAGCAGTTTCCTTGCCGGGTGGGACTCTGAAGCTTTCTTT. This sequence encodes CASSFLAGWDSEAFF.

The table lists this clonotype with a few counts. The genes are TRBV6-1 and TRBJ2-6; D call uncertain. The V and J ends lost 4 bases and 0 bases respectively, with 7 bases between them. This CDR3 has 15 residues. CDR1 is MNHNS and CDR2 is SASEGT in the germline V gene. The CDR3 protein is CASSGSSSGANVLTF. Here the CDR3 DNA reads TGTGCCAGCAGTGGGTCCTCCTCTGGGGCCAACGTCCTGACTTTC.

The chain has TRBV28 and TRBJ2-5, with D unclear. Germline CDR1 is MDHEN and CDR2 is SYDVKM. This CDR3 is 18 amino acids long. Trimming pared 5 bases from V and 3 bases from J, leaving 25 bases between. CDR3 sequence reads: CASSRYLLSRVSEETQYF. CDR3 sequence (DNA): TGTGCCAGCAGTAGATACCTCCTAAGCCGGGTATCCGAAGAGACCCAGTACTTC. Supplemented by reference TRBV28 and TRBJ2-5, the full variable domain reads DVKVTQSSRYLVKRTGEKVFLECVQDMDHENMFWYRQDPGLGLRLIYFSYDVKMKEKGDIPEGYSVSREKKERFSLILESASTNQTSMYLCASSRYLLSRVSEETQYFGPGTRLLVL.

The table lists this clonotype with many counts. The V call is TRBV12-3 or TRBV12-4, the J call TRBJ2-4, with D uncertain. Trimming shortened V by 3 bases and J by 3 bases, and 9 bases separated the two germline ends. This CDR3 is 14 amino acids long. In DNA form, the CDR3 reads TGTGCCAGCAGTTTGTGGCATGGCAAAAACATTCAGTACTTC. Translation: CASSLWHGKNIQYF.

The chain recombines TRBV7-9 with TRBJ1-4; 7 bases fit TRBD1. The V gene end was trimmed by 5 bases and the J gene end by 6 bases; junction bases not matched to a gene: 9. The CDR3 has 15 amino acids. Germline V gene data show CDR1 as SEHNR and CDR2 as FQNEAQ (reference sequence). The CDR3 nucleotides are TGTGCCAGCAGCACATACAGGGGAATAGATGAAAAACTGTTTTTT. It encodes CASSTYRGIDEKLFF.

This clonotype has a count of ten or more. The J gene is TRBJ2-7, the V gene TRBV28; weak D call: TRBD2 (6 bases). The germline V gene encodes CDR1 MDHEN and CDR2 SYDVKM. The CDR3 extends over 15 amino acids. V shed 8 bases and J shed 3 bases, with 20 bases lying between them. CDR3 DNA sequence: TGTGCCAGCTCTCATACCTTGCGGGGTAACTACGAGCAGTACTTC. Its protein is CASSHTLRGNYEQYF.

This clonotype was seen at least ten times. The rearrangement joins TRBV7-9 to TRBJ2-7; D ambiguous. CDR3 length: 14 residues. In germline, CDR1 is SEHNR, CDR2 FQNEAQ (reference sequence). Trimming took 3 bases from V and 2 from J, leaving 11 bases between them. The CDR3 is CASSFKDNTYEQYF. In DNA form, the CDR3 reads TGTGCCAGCAGCTTTAAAGACAACACCTACGAGCAGTACTTC.